This TCR beta chain was captured in a study of CD8 T cells in ankylosing spondylitis. This clonotype was recorded a few times. The V gene's germline CDR1 is DFQATT and CDR2 SNEGSKA (reference sequence). The V end was cut by 6 bases, the J end by 3 bases, with 18 bases between. CDR3 length: 14 residues. TCRdb re-called the 5' RACE reads with MiXCR, one entry per CDR3 protein. This repertoire shows around 28,000 distinct CDR3 sequences, roughly 29% found once; its top ten account for under 60%. This rearrangement joins TRBV20-1 to TRBJ2-7; D may be TRBD1 (6 bases). Source material: synovial fluid, either unsorted or a sorted T cell fraction (not recorded which). This sequence was found in a male donor with ankylosing spondylitis. In DNA, the CDR3 is TGCAGTGCGAGATCCCCTCGAGGGGGCTACGAGCAGTACTTC. This encodes CSARSPRGGYEQYF.